This TCR beta chain was recovered during a study of blood T cells in healthy people across ages. For the study at large: Per two T cells, about one barcoded beta molecule was captured through template switching.

This clonotype was picked up a small number of times. The antigen is undetermined. Germline CDR1 reads MGHDK; CDR2 reads SYGVNS. V was pared by 1 base and J by 5 bases, with 5 bases between. This CDR3 contains 13 residues. Healthy Caucasians from Russia aged roughly 6 to 100 served as donors. Using a J-beta primer mix together with a sample-barcoded 5' primer, a second PCR was run for about 6 to 11 cycles. TCRdb redid the calling of the 5' RACE reads with MiXCR, one entry per CDR3 protein. The data show approximately 760,000 distinct CDR3 sequences, just under 25% seen once. Study observations and caveats: The fall in TCR beta diversity per million T cells was roughly linear with age.

This sample also appeared in a second study, on T cells of mothers and their children. As reported in that work: A few healthy Caucasian mothers served as donors, and their six children did as well.

Sequences were obtained from blood. The chain carries TRBV25-1 and TRBJ2-2, with no clear D. This TCR was sampled from a boy under 18 in good health. The chain's CDR3 is CASSELGTGELFF. CDR3 bases: TGTGCCAGCAGTGAATTGGGAACCGGGGAGCTGTTTTTT. The variable domain in full, with the rest retrieved from reference TRBV25-1 and TRBJ2-2, is EADIYQTPRYLVIGTGKKITLECSQTMGHDKMYWYQQDPGMELHLIHYSYGVNSTEKGDLSSESTVSRIRTEHFPLTLESARPSHTSQYLCASSELGTGELFFGEGSRLTVL.